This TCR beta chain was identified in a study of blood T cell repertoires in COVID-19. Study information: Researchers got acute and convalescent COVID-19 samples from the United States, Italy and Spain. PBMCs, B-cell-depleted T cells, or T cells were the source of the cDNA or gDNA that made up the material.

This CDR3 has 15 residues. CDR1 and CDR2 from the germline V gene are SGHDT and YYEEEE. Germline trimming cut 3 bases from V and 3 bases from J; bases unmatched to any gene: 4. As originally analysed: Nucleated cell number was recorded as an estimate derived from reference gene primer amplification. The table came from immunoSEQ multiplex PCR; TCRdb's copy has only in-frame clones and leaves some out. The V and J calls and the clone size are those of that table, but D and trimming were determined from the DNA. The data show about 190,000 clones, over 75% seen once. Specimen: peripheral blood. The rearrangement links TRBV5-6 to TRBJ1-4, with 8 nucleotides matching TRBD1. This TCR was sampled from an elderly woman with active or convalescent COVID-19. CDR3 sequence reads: CASSSGQGSNEKLFF. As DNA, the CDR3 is TGTGCCAGCAGCTCTGGACAGGGTTCTAATGAAAAACTGTTTTTT.